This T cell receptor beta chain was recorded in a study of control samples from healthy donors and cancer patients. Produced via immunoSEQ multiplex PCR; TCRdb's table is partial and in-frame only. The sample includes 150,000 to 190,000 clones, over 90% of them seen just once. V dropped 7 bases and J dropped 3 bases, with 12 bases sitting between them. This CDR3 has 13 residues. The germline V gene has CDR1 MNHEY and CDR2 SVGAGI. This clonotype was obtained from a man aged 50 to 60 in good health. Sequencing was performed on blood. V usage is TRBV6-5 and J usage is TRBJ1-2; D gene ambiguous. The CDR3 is CASIPSQDYGYTF. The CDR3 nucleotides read TGTGCCAGCATCCCCTCTCAGGACTATGGCTACACCTTC.